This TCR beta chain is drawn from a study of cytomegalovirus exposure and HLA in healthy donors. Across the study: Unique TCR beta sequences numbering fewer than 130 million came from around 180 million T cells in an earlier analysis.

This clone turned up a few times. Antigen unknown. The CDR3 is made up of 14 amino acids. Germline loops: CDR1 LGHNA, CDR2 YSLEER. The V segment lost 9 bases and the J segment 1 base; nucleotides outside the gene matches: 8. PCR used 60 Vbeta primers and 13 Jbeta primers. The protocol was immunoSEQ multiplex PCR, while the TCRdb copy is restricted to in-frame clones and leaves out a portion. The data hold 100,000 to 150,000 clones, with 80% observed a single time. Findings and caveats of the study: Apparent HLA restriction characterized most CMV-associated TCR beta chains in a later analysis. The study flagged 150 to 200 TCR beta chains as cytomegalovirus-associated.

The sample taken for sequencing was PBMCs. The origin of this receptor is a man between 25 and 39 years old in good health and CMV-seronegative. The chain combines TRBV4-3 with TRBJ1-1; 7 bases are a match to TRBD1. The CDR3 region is CARERGPANTEAFF. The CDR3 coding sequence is TGCGCCAGAGAGAGGGGGCCAGCGAACACTGAAGCTTTCTTT.